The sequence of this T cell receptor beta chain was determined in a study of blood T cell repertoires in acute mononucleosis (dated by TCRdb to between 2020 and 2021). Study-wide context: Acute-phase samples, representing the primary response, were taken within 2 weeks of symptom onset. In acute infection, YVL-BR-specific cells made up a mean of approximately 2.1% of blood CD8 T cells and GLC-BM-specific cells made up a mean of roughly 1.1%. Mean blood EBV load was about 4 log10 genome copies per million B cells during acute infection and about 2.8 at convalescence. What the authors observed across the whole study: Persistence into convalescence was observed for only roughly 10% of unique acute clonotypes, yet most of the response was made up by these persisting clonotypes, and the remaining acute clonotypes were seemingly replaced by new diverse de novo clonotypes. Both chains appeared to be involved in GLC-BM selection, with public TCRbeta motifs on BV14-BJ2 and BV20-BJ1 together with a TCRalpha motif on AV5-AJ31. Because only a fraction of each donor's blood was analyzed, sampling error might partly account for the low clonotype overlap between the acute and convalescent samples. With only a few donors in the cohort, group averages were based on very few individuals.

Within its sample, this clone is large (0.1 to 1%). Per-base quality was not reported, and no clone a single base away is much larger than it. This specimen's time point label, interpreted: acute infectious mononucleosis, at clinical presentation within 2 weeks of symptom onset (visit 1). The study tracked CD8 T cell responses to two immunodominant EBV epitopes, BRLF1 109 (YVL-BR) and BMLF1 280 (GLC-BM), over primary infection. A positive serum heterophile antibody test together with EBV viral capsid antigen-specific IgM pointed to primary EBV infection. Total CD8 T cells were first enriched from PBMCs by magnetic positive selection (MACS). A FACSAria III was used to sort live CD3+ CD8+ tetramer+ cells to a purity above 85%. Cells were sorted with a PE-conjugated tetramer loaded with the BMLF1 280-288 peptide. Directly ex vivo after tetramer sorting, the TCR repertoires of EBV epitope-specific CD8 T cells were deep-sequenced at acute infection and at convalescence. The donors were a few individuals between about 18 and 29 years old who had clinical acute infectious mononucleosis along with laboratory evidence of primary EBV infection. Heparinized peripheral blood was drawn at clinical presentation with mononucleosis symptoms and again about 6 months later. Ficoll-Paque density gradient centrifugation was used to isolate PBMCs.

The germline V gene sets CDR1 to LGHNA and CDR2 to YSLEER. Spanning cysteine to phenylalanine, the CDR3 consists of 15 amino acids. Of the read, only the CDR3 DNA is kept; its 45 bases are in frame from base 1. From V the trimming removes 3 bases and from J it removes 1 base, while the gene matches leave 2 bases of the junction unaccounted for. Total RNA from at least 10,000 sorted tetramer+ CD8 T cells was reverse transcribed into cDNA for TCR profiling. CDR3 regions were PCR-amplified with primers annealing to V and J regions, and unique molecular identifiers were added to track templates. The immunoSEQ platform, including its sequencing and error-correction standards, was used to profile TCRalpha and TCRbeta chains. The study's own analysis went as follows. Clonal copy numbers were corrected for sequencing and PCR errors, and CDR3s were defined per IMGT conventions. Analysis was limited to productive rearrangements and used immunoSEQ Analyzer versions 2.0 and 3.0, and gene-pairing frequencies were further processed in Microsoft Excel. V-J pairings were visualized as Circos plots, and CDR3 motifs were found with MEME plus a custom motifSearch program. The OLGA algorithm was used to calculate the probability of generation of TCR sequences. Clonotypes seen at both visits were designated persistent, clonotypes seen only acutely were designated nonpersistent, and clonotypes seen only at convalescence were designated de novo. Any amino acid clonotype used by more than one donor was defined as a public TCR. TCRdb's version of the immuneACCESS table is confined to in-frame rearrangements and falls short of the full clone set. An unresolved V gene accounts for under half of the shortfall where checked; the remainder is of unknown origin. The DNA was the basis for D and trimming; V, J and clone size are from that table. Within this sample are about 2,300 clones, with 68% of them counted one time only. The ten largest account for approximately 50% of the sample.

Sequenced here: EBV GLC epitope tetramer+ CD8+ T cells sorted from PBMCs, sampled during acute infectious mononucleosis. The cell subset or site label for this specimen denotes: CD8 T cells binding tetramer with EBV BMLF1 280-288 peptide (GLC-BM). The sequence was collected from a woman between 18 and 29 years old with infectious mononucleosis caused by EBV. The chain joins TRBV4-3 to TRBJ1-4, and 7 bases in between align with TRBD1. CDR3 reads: CASSHRQGTNEKLFF. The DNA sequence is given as TGCGCCAGCAGCCACCGACAGGGAACTAATGAAAAACTGTTTTTT.